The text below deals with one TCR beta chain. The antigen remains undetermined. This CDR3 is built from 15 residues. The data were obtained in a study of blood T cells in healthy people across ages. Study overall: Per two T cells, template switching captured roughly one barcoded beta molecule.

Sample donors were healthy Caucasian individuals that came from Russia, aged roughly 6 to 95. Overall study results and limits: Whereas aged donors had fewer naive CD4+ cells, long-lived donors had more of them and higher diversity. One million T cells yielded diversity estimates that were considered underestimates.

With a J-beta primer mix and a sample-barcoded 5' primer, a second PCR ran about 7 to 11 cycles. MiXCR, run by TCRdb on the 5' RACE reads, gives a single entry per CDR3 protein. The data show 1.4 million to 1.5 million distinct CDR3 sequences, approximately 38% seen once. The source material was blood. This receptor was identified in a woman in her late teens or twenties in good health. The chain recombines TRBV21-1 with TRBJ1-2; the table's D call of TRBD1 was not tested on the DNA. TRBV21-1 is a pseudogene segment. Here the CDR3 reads CASSKRRGGAYGYTF. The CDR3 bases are TGTGCCAGCAGCAAGCGTAGAGGGGGCGCCTATGGCTACACCTTC.